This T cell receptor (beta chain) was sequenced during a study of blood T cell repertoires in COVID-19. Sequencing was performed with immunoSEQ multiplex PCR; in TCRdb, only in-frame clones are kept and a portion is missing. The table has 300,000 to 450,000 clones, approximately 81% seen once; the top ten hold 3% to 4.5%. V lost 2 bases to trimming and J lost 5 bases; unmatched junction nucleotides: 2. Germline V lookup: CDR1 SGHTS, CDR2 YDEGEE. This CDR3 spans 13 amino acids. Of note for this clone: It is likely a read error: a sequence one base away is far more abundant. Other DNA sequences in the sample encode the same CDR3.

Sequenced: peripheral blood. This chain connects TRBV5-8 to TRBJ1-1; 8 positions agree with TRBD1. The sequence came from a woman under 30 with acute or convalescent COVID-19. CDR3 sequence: CASSLQGGTEAFF. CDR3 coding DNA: TGTGCCAGCAGCTTACAGGGGGGGACTGAAGCTTTCTTT.